The 27 T cell receptor beta chains reported below all come from one sample, sequenced in a study of post-analysis software for immune sequencing data. Study-wide points: When patients were compared with controls, four or five TRBV segments were more frequent, TRBV5-6, TRBV5-1 and TRBV20-1 among them.

Unique molecular identifiers were built into the TCR beta cDNA libraries. MiXCR was run by TCRdb on the PCR reads, yielding one entry per CDR3 protein. The data show 400,000 to 500,000 distinct CDR3 sequences, with 35% to 45% seen just once and about 8% held by the top ten. Their cognate antigens are unknown. Sequences were obtained from blood. These receptors all stem from a girl aged 2-10 years with multiple sclerosis.

This clonotype was counted between two and nine times. The rearrangement links TRBV10-3 to TRBJ1-5; 8 bases align to TRBD1. V was pared by 6 bases and J by 1 base, with 5 bases of the junction left unmatched. The CDR3 has 15 amino acids. Germline V gene sequence: CDR1 ENHRY, CDR2 SYGVKD. The CDR3 DNA follows: TGTGCCATCAGCCTCGGACAGGGAAGCAATCAGCCCCAGCATTTT. It translates to CAISLGQGSNQPQHF.

V usage is TRBV4-1 and J usage is TRBJ2-1; 8 bases map to TRBD2. The trim removed 0 bases at V and 7 bases at J, leaving 8 bases unmatched. CDR3 size: 16 residues. Per germline, CDR1 MGHRA and CDR2 YSYEKL. As DNA, the CDR3 is TGCGCCAGCAGCCAAGATGCCGGGGGGGCGTGGAATGAGCAGTTCTTC. Translating gives CASSQDAGGAWNEQFF.

This clonotype was observed a handful of times. The rearrangement joins TRBV12-3 or TRBV12-4 to TRBJ2-5, with 10 bases identical to TRBD2. The J call may be wrong; the DNA end is better matched by TRBJ2-7. The CDR3 loop spans 16 amino acids. CDR3 loop: CASSLSRGLAGDEQYF. The CDR3 region has the DNA TGTGCCAGCAGTCTTAGCCGAGGGCTAGCGGGAGACGAGCAGTACTTC.

J is TRBJ2-5 and V is TRBV29-1, with a tentative D call TRBD2 (6 bases). The CDR3 extends over 14 amino acids. V lost 7 bases to trimming and J lost 3 bases, with 18 bases between them. Looked up from germline, CDR1 is SQVTM and CDR2 is ANQGSEA. The CDR3 DNA sequence: TGCAGCGCTCTCCGAGGTAGCGGCAAAGAGACCCAGTACTTC. Encoded protein: CSALRGSGKETQYF.

This chain uses TRBV20-1 with TRBJ1-5; TRBD1 might be the D (5 bases). Deletions cut 0 bases from V and 0 bases from J, with 18 bases between. Germline V CDR1 and CDR2: DFQATT, SNEGSKA (reference sequence). The CDR3 runs to 18 residues. CDR3 DNA: TGCAGTGCTAGAGATCCCCGCTCTGGGACGGATAGCAATCAGCCCCAGCATTTT. Protein: CSARDPRSGTDSNQPQHF.

This clonotype was detected a few times. The CDR3 sequence is CASTTTASSGANVLTF. The CDR3 DNA reads TGTGCCAGCACCACAACTGCGTCGTCTGGGGCCAACGTCCTGACTTTC. The chain joins TRBV7-2 to TRBJ2-6; D not resolved. Trimming cost V 7 bases and J 1 base, with 14 bases left between them. CDR1 SGHTA and CDR2 FQGNSA come from the germline V gene. The CDR3 consists of 16 residues.

This clonotype has only a few counts. This sequence joins TRBV4-3 and TRBJ2-5; D not certain. The J call may be mistaken, given a closer DNA end match to TRBJ2-7. CDR3 size: 16 residues. Germline V CDR1 and CDR2: LGHNA, YSLEER. The CDR3 DNA is TGCGCCAGCAGCCAAATGATAAGGCCCTCTGGGGACGAGCAGTACTTC. This encodes CASSQMIRPSGDEQYF.

Regarding this clonotype: Germline is not matched at one junction end, which may reflect a read error. The chain employs TRBV29-1 and TRBJ1-2; tentatively, D is TRBD1 (6 bases). CDR3 size: 12 residues. Germline V lookup: CDR1 SQVTM, CDR2 ANQGSEA. CDR3: CSVVGNRDGCTF. The CDR3 DNA follows: TGCAGCGTTGTCGGGAACAGGGATGGCTGCACCTTC.

The chain employs TRBV30 and TRBJ2-5; a weak D match, TRBD1 (6 bases). V was shortened by 2 bases and J by 11 bases, with 18 bases between the two germline ends. The CDR3 is 13 amino acids. Germline CDR1 and CDR2: GTSNPN and SVGIG (reference sequence). In DNA form, the CDR3 reads TGTGCCTGGAGTACACAGGGAACCTACGAACAGTACTTC. Encoded protein: CAWSTQGTYEQYF.

The chain recombines TRBV7-2 with TRBJ2-7; 10 bases map to TRBD2. Trimming removed 0 bases from V and 6 bases from J; junction bases left unmatched: 5. In germline, CDR1 is SGHTA, CDR2 FQGNSA. The CDR3 has 15 amino acids. CDR3 DNA: TGTGCCAGCAGCTTAGCTCTAGCGGGAGCTGGCGAGCAGTACTTC. The encoded protein is CASSLALAGAGEQYF.

This clonotype has just a few counts. The junction and the germline gene differ at one end; a read error may be behind it. The genes are TRBV6-5 and TRBJ1-5, with D unresolved. CDR1 MNHEY and CDR2 SVGAGI come from the germline V gene. The CDR3 sequence is 16 residues long. CDR3 sequence reads: CASRRTRSSYNEPQHF. CDR3 coding DNA: TGTGCCAGCAGACGAACCAGGAGCTCCTACAATGAGCCCCAGCATTTT.

This clonotype turned up a few times. The chain combines TRBV4-1 with TRBJ1-2; possibly TRBD1 for D (5 bases). V dropped 4 bases and J dropped 5 bases, with 11 bases sitting between them. The CDR3 runs to 13 residues. Germline V gives CDR1 MGHRA, CDR2 YSYEKL. Here the CDR3 reads CASSPAGQYGYTF. The CDR3 DNA reads as TGCGCCAGCAGCCCCGCGGGGCAATATGGCTACACCTTC.

The V and J genes are TRBV3-1 and TRBJ2-7; D is ambiguous. Trimming pared 2 bases from V and 5 bases from J, leaving 7 bases between. The V gene's germline CDR1 is LGHDT and CDR2 YNNKEL (reference sequence). CDR3 length: 12 amino acids. The DNA of the CDR3 is TGTGCCAGCAGCCAAATAAGTAACGAGCAGTACTTC. This encodes CASSQISNEQYF.

This clonotype occurred a few times. The chain links TRBV28 to TRBJ2-7; 8 nucleotides match TRBD1. Trimming at V came to 6 bases and at J to 4 bases, leaving 8 bases not matched to a gene. The CDR3 loop spans 14 amino acids. Germline CDR1 MDHEN, CDR2 SYDVKM. The DNA of the CDR3 is TGTGCCAGCAGGCGAGACAGGGGACCTTACGAGCAGTACTTC. This sequence encodes CASRRDRGPYEQYF.

This clonotype came up many times. The V gene is TRBV10-2, the J gene TRBJ1-5; possible D gene TRBD1, 6 bases. Germline-derived CDR1 and CDR2 are WSHSY and SAAADI. V was clipped by 4 bases and J by 7 bases, with 11 bases between them. The CDR3 runs 13 residues. Written as DNA, the CDR3 is TGCGCCAGCAGTGCAGGGGAGGGACAGCCCCAGCATTTT. This sequence encodes CASSAGEGQPQHF.

For this clonotype: Sequence at one end of the junction differs from germline and may be a read error. The chain has TRBV12-3 or TRBV12-4 and TRBJ1-4; a possible D gene is TRBD1 (5 bases). CDR3 length equals 15 residues. CDR3: CASSSLGLGEEKRFF. In DNA form, the CDR3 reads TGTGCCAGCAGTTCCCTCGGTCTAGGGGAGGAAAAACGGTTTTTT.

J is TRBJ2-3 and V is TRBV12-3 or TRBV12-4; no clear D. This CDR3 is built from 14 residues. Trimming pared 3 bases from V and 4 bases from J, leaving 11 bases between. This CDR3 is CASSFLRAADTQYF. The DNA of the CDR3 is TGTGCCAGCAGTTTCCTCCGGGCTGCAGATACGCAGTATTTT.

The genes are TRBV28 and TRBJ1-2; D remains unclear. V was cut by 3 bases and J by 4 bases, with 21 bases left in between. Germline loops: CDR1 MDHEN, CDR2 SYDVKM. CDR3 size: 17 residues. CDR3 region: CASSFGWVAAEVYGYTF. CDR3 bases: TGTGCCAGCAGTTTTGGCTGGGTGGCAGCCGAAGTCTATGGCTACACCTTC.

V and J are TRBV5-1 and TRBJ2-7; D call uncertain. The CDR3 totals 14 residues. Trimming stripped 0 bases from V and 3 bases from J, with 10 bases between. From germline, CDR1 is SGHRS and CDR2 YFSETQ. The CDR3 spells CASSLEGPLYEQYF. The CDR3 nucleotides read TGCGCCAGCAGCTTGGAGGGTCCGCTCTACGAGCAGTACTTC. Combining the CDR3 with reference TRBV5-1 and TRBJ2-7 gives the whole variable domain KAGVTQTPRYLIKTRGQQVTLSCSPISGHRSVSWYQQTPGQGLQFLFEYFSETQRNKGNFPGRFSGRQFSNSRSEMNVSTLELGDSALYLCASSLEGPLYEQYFGPGTRLTVT.

Turning to this clonotype: The junction does not match germline at one end; this may be a read error. This chain uses TRBV4-1 with TRBJ2-1; 8 bases are a match to TRBD1. Germline V gene data show CDR1 as MGHRA and CDR2 as YSYEKL. The CDR3 length is 20 residues. CDR3 DNA: TGCGCCAGCAGCCACCCGATACCGAGACAGGGGAAGAGCTCCTACAATGAGCGGTTCTTC. This sequence encodes CASSHPIPRQGKSSYNERFF.

This clonotype has more than one count but fewer than ten. The chain combines TRBV5-5 with TRBJ2-1, with a tentative D call TRBD2 (6 bases). Germline V CDR1 and CDR2: SGHKS, YYEKEE (reference sequence). The length of the CDR3 is 14 residues. The V end was cut by 2 bases, the J end by 8 bases, with 14 bases between. The CDR3 is CASSFTPGRYEQFF. CDR3 sequence (DNA): TGTGCCAGCAGCTTCACCCCGGGGAGGTATGAGCAGTTCTTC. Together with reference TRBV5-5 and TRBJ2-1, the CDR3 gives the full variable domain: DAGVTQSPTHLIKTRGQQVTLRCSPISGHKSVSWYQQVLGQGPQFIFQYYEKEERGRGNFPDRFSARQFPNYSSELNVNALLLGDSALYLCASSFTPGRYEQFFGPGTRLTVL.

The chain has TRBV7-9 and TRBJ1-2; no clear D. Germline V gives CDR1 SEHNR, CDR2 FQNEAQ (reference sequence). Trimming took 8 bases from V and 4 from J, leaving 17 bases between them. This CDR3 contains 14 residues. The CDR3 spells CASGLEGRSYGYTF. The CDR3 DNA follows: TGTGCCAGCGGCCTGGAAGGGCGCAGCTATGGCTACACCTTC. Filled out from reference TRBV7-9 and TRBJ1-2, the complete variable domain reads DTGVSQNPRHKITKRGQNVTFRCDPISEHNRLYWYRQTLGQGPEFLTYFQNEAQLEKSRLLSDRFSAERPKGSFSTLEIQRTEQGDSAMYLCASGLEGRSYGYTFGSGTRLTVV.

The J gene is TRBJ2-4, the V gene TRBV18; D remains unclear. The ends were cut back, 3 bases at V and 3 bases at J, with 9 bases in the middle. This CDR3 region has 14 residues. CDR1 KGHSH and CDR2 LQKENI come from the germline V gene. CDR3 region: CASSPIQYKNIQYF. The CDR3 DNA is TGTGCCAGCTCACCGATTCAGTACAAAAACATTCAGTACTTC.

This clonotype was seen just once. The chain has TRBV5-1 and TRBJ2-7; D assignment may be TRBD1 or TRBD2 (5 bases each). Trimming stripped 6 bases from V and 1 base from J, with 14 bases between. Germline CDR1 SGHRS, CDR2 YFSETQ. This CDR3 spans 14 amino acids. CDR3 region: CASTRGDTSYEQYF. The CDR3, as DNA: TGCGCCAGCACCCGGGGCGACACGTCCTACGAGCAGTACTTC.

The chain has TRBV20-1 and TRBJ1-5; D remains ambiguous. This CDR3 spans 13 amino acids. V gave up 3 bases and J gave up 1 base, with 7 bases separating them. CDR1 is DFQATT and CDR2 is SNEGSKA in the germline V gene (reference sequence). The CDR3 DNA reads as TGCAGTGCTAGGACGGCGAGCAATCAGCCCCAGCATTTT. It is translated as CSARTASNQPQHF.

V gene TRBV6-6 combines with J gene TRBJ1-2; 8 nucleotides line up with TRBD1. The ends lost 4 bases at V and 4 bases at J; junction bases unmatched: 11. The CDR3 contains 16 residues. Looked up from germline, CDR1 is MNHNY and CDR2 is SVGAGI (reference sequence). CDR3 sequence: CASSFTIRGHLYGYTF. Here the CDR3 DNA reads TGTGCCAGCAGTTTTACGATCAGGGGGCACCTCTATGGCTACACCTTC.

In its sample, this clonotype was seen a few times. The chain has TRBV27 and TRBJ1-1; 9 bases fit TRBD1. Unmatched junction bases numbered 7, after V lost 4 bases and J lost 1 base. The CDR3 runs 16 residues. Germline V gene sequence: CDR1 MNHEY, CDR2 SMNVEV (reference sequence). CDR3 sequence: CASSSRTGVPNTEAFF. The CDR3 DNA reads TGTGCCAGCAGTTCGCGGACAGGGGTTCCGAACACTGAAGCTTTCTTT.